Presented here are 12 T cell receptor beta chains from one specimen sequenced in a study of T cells after yellow fever vaccination. From the 5' RACE reads, TCRdb called clonotypes with MiXCR, one entry per CDR3 protein. Here the sample spans about 230,000 distinct CDR3 sequences, approximately 6.7% being singletons. Sequencing was performed on CD4+ T cells sorted from PBMCs, taken on the day of the yellow fever booster vaccination. These receptors were collected from a man aged 30 to 45 who received the YFV17D yellow fever vaccine.

This clonotype was seen ten or more times. V usage is TRBV12-3 or TRBV12-4 and J usage is TRBJ2-7; D unclear. Trimming took 2 bases from V and 4 from J, leaving 6 bases between them. The CDR3 has 12 amino acids. The CDR3 sequence is CASSLFPYEQYF. As DNA, the CDR3 is TGTGCCAGCAGTTTATTCCCTTACGAGCAGTACTTC.

This clonotype was recorded at least ten times. The V gene is TRBV7-2, the J gene TRBJ2-7; TRBD2 matches at 10 bases. Germline V gene sequence: CDR1 SGHTA, CDR2 FQGNSA. With V trimmed by 4 bases and J by 3 bases, 3 bases remained unmatched. The CDR3 extends over 14 amino acids. CDR3 sequence: CASSSRLAGYEQYF. CDR3 DNA: TGTGCCAGCAGCTCAAGACTAGCGGGCTACGAGCAGTACTTC.

In this sample, this clonotype turned up a few times. This rearrangement joins TRBV5-5 to TRBJ1-1, with D tentatively TRBD1 (6 bases). CDR1 and CDR2 (germline): SGHKS, YYEKEE (reference sequence). V lost 0 bases and J 1 base, leaving 7 bases between the germline ends. This CDR3 has 14 residues. CDR3 in amino acids: CASSLEGGNTEAFF. In DNA, the CDR3 is TGTGCCAGCAGCTTGGAAGGGGGGAACACTGAAGCTTTCTTT. The variable domain in full, completed from reference TRBV5-5 and TRBJ1-1, reads DAGVTQSPTHLIKTRGQQVTLRCSPISGHKSVSWYQQVLGQGPQFIFQYYEKEERGRGNFPDRFSARQFPNYSSELNVNALLLGDSALYLCASSLEGGNTEAFFGQGTRLTVV.

This clonotype was recorded many times. The chain combines TRBV6-5 with TRBJ2-3, with TRBD2 matching 7 bases. The V segment lost 2 bases and the J segment 1 base; nucleotides outside the gene matches: 9. The CDR3 has 17 amino acids. Per germline, CDR1 MNHEY and CDR2 SVGAGI. In DNA form, the CDR3 reads TGTGCCAGCAGTTACGGTCGGAGCGGGATCGGCACAGATACGCAGTATTTT. Protein sequence: CASSYGRSGIGTDTQYF.

In this sample, this clonotype turned up many times. This chain connects TRBV18 to TRBJ2-2, with TRBD2 as a possible D gene (5 bases). Germline CDR1 KGHSH, CDR2 LQKENI. Trimming left V 2 bases short and J 3 bases short, with 10 bases between. This CDR3 has 15 amino acids. The CDR3 reads CASSPIGLHTGELFF. The CDR3 DNA is TGTGCCAGCTCACCAATCGGACTTCACACCGGGGAGCTGTTTTTT.

The table lists this clonotype with a few counts. The chain combines TRBV3-1 with TRBJ2-1; D gene ambiguous. The CDR3 is 12 residues long. V was pared by 3 bases and J by 8 bases, with 8 bases between. Germline V lookup: CDR1 LGHDT, CDR2 YNNKEL (reference sequence). The CDR3 DNA reads TGTGCCAGCAGCCACCTTAGGGATGAGCAGTTCTTC. Protein product: CASSHLRDEQFF.

This clonotype was counted many times. V is TRBV7-9 and J is TRBJ2-1; 10 nucleotides match TRBD2. Trimming at V came to 3 bases and at J to 15 bases, leaving 5 bases not matched to a gene. Germline assignment: CDR1 SEHNR and CDR2 FQNEAQ (reference sequence). The CDR3 totals 12 residues. CDR3 sequence: CASSFTAGGLFF. Written as DNA, the CDR3 is TGTGCCAGCAGCTTCACAGCGGGAGGGTTGTTCTTC.

This clonotype was picked up a small number of times. The CDR3 spells CAISGLADGYTF. The DNA of the CDR3 is TGTGCCATCAGTGGGCTAGCGGATGGCTACACCTTC. The chain employs TRBV10-3 and TRBJ1-2; D call uncertain. This CDR3 is built from 12 residues. Germline V lookup: CDR1 ENHRY, CDR2 SYGVKD. Trimming removed 4 bases from V and 6 bases from J, with 9 bases in between.

This chain links TRBV19 with TRBJ2-1; TRBD2 aligns across 7 bases. Germline V lookup: CDR1 LNHDA, CDR2 SQIVND (reference sequence). After removal of 1 base from V and 7 bases from J, the junction contained 7 bases not matched to a gene. The CDR3 has 15 residues. The CDR3 DNA reads as TGTGCCAGTAGTATAGCGGGAGGCCCCTGGAATGAGCAGTTCTTC. Translated: CASSIAGGPWNEQFF.

This clonotype was seen a few times. This rearrangement joins TRBV7-9 to TRBJ1-4; a weak D match, TRBD1 (5 bases). With 4 bases removed from V and 3 bases from J, the gap between germline ends came to 9 bases. Germline V gene data show CDR1 as SEHNR and CDR2 as FQNEAQ (reference sequence). There are 14 residues in the CDR3. The CDR3: CASSSQGANEKLFF. CDR3 coding DNA: TGTGCCAGCAGCTCCCAGGGAGCTAATGAAAAACTGTTTTTT.

This clonotype has more than one count but fewer than ten. J is TRBJ1-2 and V is TRBV10-3; D ambiguous. The CDR3 runs 13 residues. Germline loops: CDR1 ENHRY, CDR2 SYGVKD. Deletions cut 1 base from V and 2 bases from J, with 5 bases between. In nucleotides, the CDR3 is TGTGCCATCAGTGAGTACGGCAACTATGGCTACACCTTC. This encodes CAISEYGNYGYTF.

In this sample, this clonotype turned up many times. The J gene is TRBJ2-7, the V gene TRBV20-1, with 10 bases that match TRBD2. Germline trimming cut 3 bases from V and 6 bases from J; bases unmatched to any gene: 5. There are 13 residues in the CDR3. In germline, CDR1 is DFQATT, CDR2 SNEGSKA (reference sequence). The chain's CDR3 is CSARLAGVPEQYF. The CDR3 nucleotides are TGCAGTGCTAGGCTAGCGGGAGTACCCGAGCAGTACTTC.